Below are 13 T cell receptor beta chains sequenced from a single sample in a study of cytomegalovirus exposure and HLA in healthy donors. The table came from immunoSEQ multiplex PCR; TCRdb's copy has only in-frame clones and leaves some out. The profile shows roughly 60,000 clones, roughly 94% of them singletons. Sequencing was done on a sample of PBMCs. Receptors were obtained from a woman aged 18-29 years in good health and CMV-seropositive.

The chain joins TRBV5-5 to TRBJ2-5; D unresolved. This CDR3 spans 14 amino acids. CDR1 and CDR2 from the germline V gene are SGHKS and YYEKEE (reference sequence). V gave up 0 bases and J gave up 1 base, with 7 bases separating them. In DNA, the CDR3 is TGTGCCAGCAGCTTGGCTTTGTTCCAAGAGACCCAGTACTTC. Protein product: CASSLALFQETQYF.

This clone appeared a single time. This sequence joins TRBV6-6 and TRBJ2-2; D not resolved. Trimming removed 2 bases from V and 0 bases from J, with 10 bases in between. The CDR3 consists of 16 residues. Germline CDR1 reads MNHNY; CDR2 reads SVGAGI (reference sequence). The CDR3 DNA reads TGTGCCAGCAGTTACCCTGCCCGAGCGAACACCGGGGAGCTGTTTTTT. This encodes CASSYPARANTGELFF.

About this clone itself: Other DNA sequences from this sample encode an identical CDR3 as well. V is TRBV7-2 and J is TRBJ2-2, with 8 positions matching TRBD2. The germline gives CDR1 SGHTA, CDR2 FQGNSA. The CDR3 contains 16 residues. V shed 1 base and J 2 bases; nucleotides not matched to a gene: 3. The CDR3 DNA reads as TGTGCCAGCAGCTTAGTCGGGGGGGCCAACACCGGGGAGCTGTTTTTT. Protein product: CASSLVGGANTGELFF.

J is TRBJ2-5 and V is TRBV4-2; maybe TRBD2 (6 bases). The V end was cut by 2 bases, the J end by 4 bases, with 23 bases between. The CDR3 is 18 amino acids. CDR1 and CDR2 (germline): LGHNA, YNFKEQ. Here the CDR3 DNA reads TGTGCCAGCAGCCAAACCACTAGCAGGACCGATCTGGGAGAGACCCAGTACTTC. It translates to CASSQTTSRTDLGETQYF.

The rearrangement uses TRBV6-1 and TRBJ1-1; D unresolved. The CDR3 is 15 residues long. V lost 5 bases, J lost 0 bases, and 13 bases lay in between. Germline V gives CDR1 MNHNS, CDR2 SASEGT. The CDR3 protein is CASSSHSIMNTEAFF. The CDR3 DNA reads as TGTGCCAGCAGTTCCCACAGTATCATGAACACTGAAGCTTTCTTT.

This clone was seen a single time. The chain combines TRBV5-6 with TRBJ2-7; 13 bases line up with TRBD2. This CDR3 comprises 13 residues. V gave up 4 bases and J gave up 6 bases; unmatched junction bases: 1. CDR1 and CDR2 from the germline V gene are SGHDT and YYEEEE. This CDR3 is CASSGLAGAEQYF. The CDR3 DNA is TGTGCCAGCAGCGGACTAGCGGGGGCCGAGCAGTACTTC.

The chain has TRBV6-1 and TRBJ1-1; 9 nucleotides line up with TRBD1. CDR1 is MNHNS and CDR2 is SASEGT in the germline V gene. The CDR3 is made up of 13 amino acids. With 6 bases clipped from V and 9 bases from J, the junction kept 8 bases outside the gene matches. The CDR3 loop reads CASREVGTGKAFF. CDR3 nucleotides: TGTGCCAGCAGGGAGGTTGGGACAGGGAAAGCTTTCTTT.

The chain employs TRBV7-2 and TRBJ2-7; D is possibly TRBD2 (5 bases). Deletions cut 2 bases from V and 3 bases from J, with 14 bases between. The CDR3 spans 15 residues. Germline V CDR1 and CDR2: SGHTA, FQGNSA. The CDR3 region has the DNA TGTGCCAGCAGCTTATCGGTGGGAGTCAACTACGAGCAGTACTTC. Protein sequence: CASSLSVGVNYEQYF.

The J gene is TRBJ2-1, the V gene TRBV27; 11 bases fit TRBD2. This CDR3 comprises 16 residues. Germline V gene data show CDR1 as MNHEY and CDR2 as SMNVEV (reference sequence). J lost 4 bases, V lost 4 bases, and 6 bases had no gene match. The CDR3 coding sequence is TGTGCCAGCAGTTCAGGGCTAGCGGGGGGATACAATGAGCAGTTCTTC. Its protein is CASSSGLAGGYNEQFF.

The V and J genes are TRBV2 and TRBJ1-1; no firm D call. The length of the CDR3 is 13 residues. Trimming pared 4 bases from V and 2 bases from J, leaving 8 bases between. The V gene's germline CDR1 is SNHLY and CDR2 FYNNEI. The CDR3 coding sequence is TGTGCCAGCAGTGCCGGGGAAAACACTGAAGCTTTCTTT. It translates to CASSAGENTEAFF.

V usage is TRBV7-2 and J usage is TRBJ2-7; possibly TRBD2 for D (6 bases). Trimming removed 0 bases from V and 1 base from J, with 10 bases in between. Per germline, CDR1 SGHTA and CDR2 FQGNSA. The CDR3 consists of 15 residues. The CDR3 loop reads CASSLAGGKSYEQYF. Written as DNA, the CDR3 is TGTGCCAGCAGCTTAGCCGGGGGAAAGTCCTACGAGCAGTACTTC.

The chain links TRBV16 to TRBJ1-2; 7 bases are shared with TRBD1. Germline values: CDR1 KGHSY, CDR2 FQNENV. The CDR3 sequence is 15 residues long. V trimming: 1 base; J trimming: 4 bases; junction bases outside the gene matches: 6. CDR3 amino acids: CASSQWTSGGYGYTF. CDR3 nucleotide sequence: TGTGCCAGCAGCCAATGGACGTCAGGGGGCTATGGCTACACCTTC.

This clone appeared a single time. The CDR3 region has the DNA TGTGCCGGAAGGACAGGGAGCAATCAGCCCCAGCATTTT. This translates into CAGRTGSNQPQHF. V usage is TRBV28 and J usage is TRBJ1-5; the match to TRBD1 covers 8 bases. The CDR3 length is 13 residues. CDR1 is MDHEN, CDR2 SYDVKM, per germline. V dropped 11 bases and J dropped 1; count of bases not matched to a gene: 4.